Below, 26 T cell receptor beta chains from the same sample are listed, as sequenced in a study of low-dose radiotherapy and immunotherapy resistance in tumors (dated 2022 in TCRdb). Reads for this sample came from an Illumina HiSeq 2500. Superscript III and a set of TRAV- and TRBV-specific primers were used to synthesize first-strand cDNA, so that both TCRalpha and TCRbeta chains were covered. TCRs were amplified for about 19 PCR cycles with Phusion, using a constant-region primer paired with the adapter attached to the V primers. TCRdb passed the public sequencing reads through fastp at Q25 and MiXCR, retaining productive beta sequences. When rows share a CDR3 protein, they turn into one entry using the most common DNA and genes. This sample has some 57,000 distinct CDR3 sequences in its table, and 20% to 25% of those were observed once. The ten largest clones add up to 6.5% to 7% of the sample.

The label giving this sample's time point can be read as: after trial treatment. The treatment or condition label corresponds to: LDRT plus nivolumab, ipilimumab, low-dose cyclophosphamide and aspirin (RACIN trial). The input for sequencing was PBMCs, taken after low-dose radiotherapy plus immunotherapy. The receptors derive from a male donor with prostate cancer.

In its sample, this clonotype was seen many times. This sequence joins TRBV2 and TRBJ1-2; 9 positions match TRBD1. The germline CDR1 and CDR2 sequences are SNHLY and FYNNEI. The J segment lost 8 bases and the V segment lost 4 bases, leaving 11 bases of the junction unmatched. The CDR3 has 15 amino acids. The CDR3 DNA reads as TGTGCCAGCAGTGTCCCGGGACAGGGAGTGGAGGGCTACACCTTC. It translates to CASSVPGQGVEGYTF.

The chain recombines TRBV5-6 with TRBJ2-1; no definite D call. The length of the CDR3 is 16 residues. The germline gives CDR1 SGHDT, CDR2 YYEEEE. Trimming shortened V by 1 base and J by 5 bases, and 16 bases separated the two germline ends. The DNA for the CDR3 is TGTGCCAGCAGCTTGTCGCTAGGGCCTGTTAACAATGAGCAGTTCTTC. Encoded protein: CASSLSLGPVNNEQFF.

Ten or more counts support this clonotype. This chain links TRBV30 with TRBJ1-4; D gene ambiguous. V was clipped by 3 bases and J by 7 bases, with 21 bases between them. This CDR3 has 16 amino acids. Germline loops: CDR1 GTSNPN, CDR2 SVGIG (reference sequence). This CDR3 reads CAWSSRVEWVLEKLFF. Written as DNA, the CDR3 is TGTGCCTGGAGCTCTCGGGTGGAATGGGTCCTTGAAAAACTGTTTTTT. Full variable domain (remainder filled in from reference TRBV30 and TRBJ1-4): SQTIHQWPATLVQPVGSPLSLECTVEGTSNPNLYWYRQAAGRGLQLLFYSVGIGQISSEVPQNLSASRPQDRQFILSSKKLLLSDSGFYLCAWSSRVEWVLEKLFFGSGTQLSVL.

This clonotype appeared many times. The chain has TRBV13 and TRBJ2-1; 10 nucleotides line up with TRBD2. The CDR3 length is 15 residues. The ends lost 4 bases at V and 9 bases at J; junction bases unmatched: 9. CDR1 and CDR2 from the germline V gene are PRHDT and FYEKMQ (reference sequence). The chain's CDR3 is CASSSFLAGESEQFF. The CDR3 region has the DNA TGTGCCAGCAGCTCCTTTCTAGCGGGAGAGAGTGAGCAGTTCTTC.

Ten or more counts support this clonotype. This sequence joins TRBV28 and TRBJ2-7, with no clear D. Per the germline V gene, CDR1 is MDHEN and CDR2 is SYDVKM. This CDR3 spans 15 amino acids. Trimming took off 2 bases at V and 6 bases at J, with 17 bases between the two ends. This chain's CDR3 is CASSLNRYRPGEQYF. Here the CDR3 DNA reads TGTGCCAGCAGTTTAAATAGGTATCGGCCCGGCGAGCAGTACTTC.

This clonotype has ten or more counts. The rearrangement links TRBV5-6 to TRBJ1-5, with D possibly being TRBD1 (6 bases). The CDR3 runs 16 residues. Germline lookup yields CDR1 SGHDT and CDR2 YYEEEE. V dropped 2 bases and J dropped 4 bases, with 16 bases sitting between them. In DNA form, the CDR3 reads TGTGCCAGCAGCTTAGGAGCCGGGGGCGGGAATCAGCCCCAGCATTTT. This encodes CASSLGAGGGNQPQHF.

This clonotype was seen at least ten times. The chain is built from TRBV11-2 and TRBJ2-3; D ambiguous. The CDR3 length is 13 residues. Germline V CDR1 and CDR2: SGHAT, FQNNGV. Trimming cost V 4 bases and J 14 bases, with 19 bases left between them. The CDR3 sequence: CASSSPGQIQMYF. The CDR3 bases are TGTGCCAGCAGCTCCCCCGGGCAGATACAGATGTATTTT.

The chain uses TRBV7-9 and TRBJ2-7; 8 nucleotides agree with TRBD1. Trimming took 7 bases from V and 1 from J; bases not matched to a gene: 9. The CDR3 length is 15 residues. Germline CDR1 and CDR2: SEHNR and FQNEAQ (reference sequence). CDR3 nucleotide sequence: TGTGCCAGCACCTCTCCGGGACAGGCTTCCTACGAGCAGTACTTC. This codes for CASTSPGQASYEQYF.

The sample holds many counts of this clonotype. The chain couples TRBV19 to TRBJ1-2, with a possible D match to TRBD1 (5 bases). There are 11 residues in the CDR3. Germline loops: CDR1 LNHDA, CDR2 SQIVND (reference sequence). Trimming cost V 10 bases and J 4 bases, with 10 bases left between them. This CDR3 reads CATATGYGYTF. The CDR3 DNA sequence: TGTGCCACCGCAACAGGCTATGGCTACACCTTC.

CDR3 sequence reads: CASSQDSPQGRATNEKLFF. The DNA for the CDR3 is TGCGCCAGCAGCCAAGATTCCCCACAGGGAAGAGCAACTAATGAAAAACTGTTTTTT. The chain has TRBV4-1 and TRBJ1-4; tentatively, D is TRBD1 (6 bases). Trimming took off 0 bases at V and 0 bases at J, with 17 bases between the two ends. The CDR3 has 19 amino acids. Germline values: CDR1 MGHRA, CDR2 YSYEKL.

The V and J genes are TRBV28 and TRBJ2-5, with D possibly called TRBD1 or TRBD2 (5 bases each). The CDR3 runs 15 residues. Per the germline V gene, CDR1 is MDHEN and CDR2 is SYDVKM. V dropped 5 bases and J dropped 2 bases, with 15 bases sitting between them. The CDR3 bases are TGTGCCAGCAGTACCCTTCCGGGACGTCAAGAGACCCAGTACTTC. Protein sequence: CASSTLPGRQETQYF.

This clonotype was counted many times. This chain uses TRBV2 with TRBJ2-5; TRBD2 aligns across 10 bases. Germline trimming cut 5 bases from V and 5 bases from J; bases unmatched to any gene: 11. The CDR3 consists of 16 residues. Germline assignment: CDR1 SNHLY and CDR2 FYNNEI. CDR3 residues: CASSRSGGAVGETQYF. As DNA, the CDR3 is TGTGCCAGCAGTCGGAGCGGGGGGGCCGTGGGGGAGACCCAGTACTTC.

This clonotype rates as medium-sized. This chain joins TRBV2 and TRBJ2-5, with TRBD2 matching 7 bases. The germline CDR1 and CDR2 sequences are SNHLY and FYNNEI. CDR3 length: 12 amino acids. Trimming took 7 bases from V and 3 from J; bases not matched to a gene: 2. CDR3 sequence reads: CASKRDEETQYF. CDR3 nucleotides: TGTGCCAGCAAGCGGGATGAAGAGACCCAGTACTTC.

The J gene is TRBJ2-7, the V gene TRBV6-2 or TRBV6-3; TRBD1 matches at 9 bases. The CDR3 covers 15 residues. The germline V gene encodes CDR1 MNHEY and CDR2 SVGEGT. The CDR3 nucleotides read TGTTCTAGCAGTAACGGGGGACAGGGATTGTACGAGCAGTACTTC. It codes for CSSSNGGQGLYEQYF.

There are many counts of this clonotype. V usage is TRBV9 and J usage is TRBJ2-2; 8 bases line up with TRBD2. The trim removed 3 bases at V and 1 base at J, leaving 2 bases unmatched. The CDR3 consists of 15 residues. Germline-derived CDR1 and CDR2 are SGDLS and YYNGEE. The CDR3 protein is CASSGGGMNTGELFF. Here the CDR3 DNA reads TGTGCCAGCAGCGGCGGGGGGATGAACACCGGGGAGCTGTTTTTT.

This clonotype was detected many times. Here the CDR3 omits its conserved ending phenylalanine or tryptophan, so a read error is the likely source. Because the CDR3's place on the DNA is in doubt, the DNA is left out and the CDR3 is given as listed by TCRdb. V and J are TRBV28 and TRBJ2-3; the tabulated D call, TRBD2, remains unverified against the DNA. The CDR3 is 14 residues long, counting both termini. The V gene's germline CDR1 is MDHEN and CDR2 SYDVKM. CDR3 residues: CASSLTRALSLRAY.

The CDR3 reads CASSWAGEIGYTF. The DNA for the CDR3 is TGTGCCAGCAGCTGGGCAGGGGAAATTGGCTACACCTTC. The chain is built from TRBV11-2 and TRBJ1-2, with a weak D call TRBD1 (6 bases). The V end was cut by 4 bases, the J end by 7 bases, with 13 bases between. The germline V gene has CDR1 SGHAT and CDR2 FQNNGV. The CDR3 runs 13 residues.

This clonotype was found many times. The rearrangement links TRBV29-1 to TRBJ1-2; a weak D match, TRBD1 (5 bases). The CDR3 contains 15 residues. CDR1 is SQVTM and CDR2 is ANQGSEA in the germline V gene. Trimming removed 4 bases at V and 4 bases at J, with 19 bases between. CDR3 residues: CSVAQQGAPFYGYTF. CDR3 nucleotide sequence: TGCAGCGTTGCCCAACAAGGGGCTCCATTCTATGGCTACACCTTC.

The J gene is TRBJ2-7, the V gene TRBV21-1. TRBV21-1 is a pseudogene segment. The CDR3 spans 15 residues. The CDR3, as DNA: TGTGCCAGCAGCAAAGAATGGAACGGAGACTACGAGCAGTACTTC. Protein sequence: CASSKEWNGDYEQYF.

The chain joins TRBV28 to TRBJ2-2, with 9 bases lining up with TRBD2. The CDR3 contains 13 residues. From germline, CDR1 is MDHEN and CDR2 SYDVKM. CDR3 coding DNA: TGTGGGATAGCGGGAGTAGCCACCGGGGAGCTGTTTTTT. Its translation is CGIAGVATGELFF.

This chain joins TRBV20-1 and TRBJ2-3, with 8 bases lining up with TRBD2. V shed 0 bases, J shed 5 bases, and the junction held 10 bases outside the gene matches. This CDR3 contains 16 residues. In germline, CDR1 is DFQATT, CDR2 SNEGSKA (reference sequence). The DNA for the CDR3 is TGCAGTGCTAGAGAGGGCAGAAGCGGGAGAGGAGATACGCAGTATTTT. Its protein product is CSAREGRSGRGDTQYF.

This clonotype was observed at least ten times. The CDR3 coding sequence is TGCGCCAGCAGCCAAGGGACAGGTAGAAACTATGGCTACACCTTC. Translating gives CASSQGTGRNYGYTF. The chain recombines TRBV4-1 with TRBJ1-2, with 7 bases that match TRBD1. V was pared by 1 base and J by 2 bases, with 4 bases of the junction left unmatched. The CDR3 totals 15 residues. Germline CDR1 reads MGHRA; CDR2 reads YSYEKL.

This clonotype has at least ten counts. The V gene is TRBV28, the J gene TRBJ2-4; tentatively, D is TRBD2 (6 bases). The CDR3 sequence is 17 residues long. Trimming took 6 bases from V and 5 from J, leaving 23 bases between them. CDR1 is MDHEN and CDR2 is SYDVKM in the germline V gene. The CDR3 loop reads CASSAGILYHPENIQYF. DNA of the CDR3: TGTGCCAGCAGCGCGGGGATTCTTTACCACCCCGAAAACATTCAGTACTTC.

As for this clonotype: A far bigger clonotype differs at one base, so this is likely a read error. The V gene is TRBV5-8, the J gene TRBJ2-7; D might be TRBD2 (7 bases). Germline CDR1 is SGHTS and CDR2 is YDEGEE. This CDR3 has 16 residues. CDR3 region: CASSLDPPGGGYEQHF. In DNA, the CDR3 is TGTGCCAGCAGCTTAGATCCCCCGGGGGGCGGCTACGAGCAGCACTTC.

Ten or more counts support this clonotype. The gene calls are TRBV3-1 and TRBJ2-4; 10 bases fit TRBD2. Germline values: CDR1 LGHDT, CDR2 YNNKEL (reference sequence). The CDR3 has 19 amino acids. The V segment lost 0 bases and the J segment 3 bases; nucleotides outside the gene matches: 11. CDR3 residues: CASSQDIPSGSSGKNIQYF. The CDR3 region has the DNA TGTGCCAGCAGCCAAGATATTCCTAGCGGGAGCTCGGGCAAAAACATTCAGTACTTC.

The J gene is TRBJ2-7, the V gene TRBV11-1; 7 bases are shared with TRBD2. Unmatched junction bases numbered 9, after V lost 1 base and J lost 0 bases. Germline CDR1 reads SGHAT; CDR2 reads FQDESV (reference sequence). This CDR3 is 17 amino acids long. The CDR3, as DNA: TGTGCCAGCAGCTTAGAGGGCAGCGGGGCGAGCTCCTACGAGCAGTACTTC. This codes for CASSLEGSGASSYEQYF.